A few counts support the clone carrying this T cell receptor (beta chain). Its antigen is not known. The data originate from a study of T-cell memory formation after mild COVID-19. MiXCR was run by TCRdb on the 5' RACE reads, yielding one entry per CDR3 protein. Of over 350,000 distinct CDR3 sequences detected, about a sixth appear once; the ten largest clones hold 20% to 25%. From germline, CDR1 is SGDLS and CDR2 YYNGEE. After removal of 4 bases from V and 6 bases from J, the junction contained 13 bases not matched to a gene. The CDR3 is 16 amino acids. Study-level findings and limits: Cross-reactive memory apparently joined, as some responding clones appeared in pre-infection memory. Clones shrinking between day 15 and 85 showed a balanced CD4/CD8 split, and those that grew later tilted toward CD4+.

The chain combines TRBV9 with TRBJ2-4, with 7 positions matching TRBD1. This TCR came from a man aged 18 to 30 who had mild COVID-19 (a few samples of this study predate the infection). Cell type and time point are not known. The sequenced material came from PBMCs or a T cell subset sorted from them (not recorded which). In DNA, the CDR3 is TGTGCCAGCAGCCCCCACCTCGAACAGGGGTCAAACATTCAGTACTTC. Encoded protein: CASSPHLEQGSNIQYF. Full variable domain (outside the CDR3, taken from reference TRBV9 and TRBJ2-4): DSGVTQTPKHLITATGQRVTLRCSPRSGDLSVYWYQQSLDQGLQFLIQYYNGEERAKGNILERFSAQQFPDLHSELNLSSLELGDSALYFCASSPHLEQGSNIQYFGAGTRLSVL.